These 23 T cell receptor beta chains originate from one sample sequenced in a study of blood T cell repertoires in COVID-19 (dated by TCRdb to 2020 to 2022). Libraries were built with the immunoSEQ multiplex PCR assay. TCRdb took this table from immuneACCESS and kept in-frame rearrangements with V and J called. Such tables lack part of the clones; where checked against another copy, unresolved V genes explain under half of the gap, and the rest is unexplained. Across this sample there are some 180,000 clones, with approximately 85% seen only once. About 6.3% of the sample goes to the ten largest clones. Material for sequencing was PBMCs or T cells enriched from blood (not recorded which). These receptors were obtained from a man between 35 and 55 years old who had recovered from COVID-19.

The CDR3 DNA reads as TGTGCCAGCAGTCGATCAGGGGCGAGAGACACTGAAGCTTTCTTT. Translating gives CASSRSGARDTEAFF. This chain uses TRBV28 with TRBJ1-1, with D possibly being TRBD1 (6 bases). From germline, CDR1 is MDHEN and CDR2 SYDVKM. This CDR3 has 15 residues. The germline V and J ends were trimmed by 5 bases and 3 bases, with 16 bases remaining between them. Based on the CDR3 plus reference TRBV28 and TRBJ1-1, the full variable domain is DVKVTQSSRYLVKRTGEKVFLECVQDMDHENMFWYRQDPGLGLRLIYFSYDVKMKEKGDIPEGYSVSREKKERFSLILESASTNQTSMYLCASSRSGARDTEAFFGQGTRLTVV.

The chain uses TRBV3-1 (or the pseudogene TRBV3-2) and TRBJ2-1, with 8 bases fitting TRBD2. Germline V gene lookup returns CDR1 LGHDT and CDR2 YNNKEL (reference sequence). The CDR3 has 15 amino acids. V was clipped by 3 bases and J by 7 bases; unmatched bases: 8. The CDR3 DNA is TGTGCCAGCAGCCACCCCGGGGGGGGTAGAAATGAGCAGTTCTTC. Its protein is CASSHPGGGRNEQFF.

The chain uses TRBV4-1 and TRBJ2-3; the D is unclear. The CDR3 is made up of 13 amino acids. Germline CDR1 and CDR2: MGHRA and YSYEKL. V lost 0 bases to trimming and J lost 14 bases, with 15 bases between them. The CDR3: CASSQDRSLLVYF. CDR3 nucleotides: TGCGCCAGCAGCCAAGATCGTAGCCTCCTGGTGTATTTT.

V and J are TRBV5-4 and TRBJ1-2; D gene unclear. The V end was cut by 4 bases, the J end by 4 bases, with 11 bases between. Per the germline V gene, CDR1 is SGHNT and CDR2 is YYREEE (reference sequence). This CDR3 is 13 amino acids long. CDR3 DNA: TGTGCCAGCAGCATTGACGGGTCCTATGGCTACACCTTC. Translating it yields CASSIDGSYGYTF.

In DNA, the CDR3 is TGTGCCTCAGAGGACATTGACTATGGCTACACCTTC. Translation: CASEDIDYGYTF. This chain connects TRBV6-5 to TRBJ1-2, with D perhaps TRBD1 (5 bases). In germline, CDR1 is MNHEY, CDR2 SVGAGI. The V and J ends lost 11 bases and 3 bases respectively, with 13 bases between them. The CDR3 length is 12 residues.

V gene TRBV6-6 combines with J gene TRBJ1-4, with TRBD1 matching 9 bases. CDR3 length: 16 residues. Germline lookup yields CDR1 MNHNY and CDR2 SVGAGI (reference sequence). V lost 4 bases to trimming and J lost 8 bases; unmatched junction nucleotides: 11. The CDR3 DNA sequence: TGTGCCAGCAGTTTACCCTCCGGGACAGGGCGCGAAAAACTGTTTTTT. This sequence encodes CASSLPSGTGREKLFF.

The J gene is TRBJ1-2, the V gene TRBV14; D remains unclear. Trimming shortened V by 4 bases and J by 6 bases, and 12 bases separated the two germline ends. The CDR3 is 13 residues long. Looked up from germline, CDR1 is SGHDN and CDR2 is FVKESK. In DNA form, the CDR3 reads TGTGCCAGCAGCCGTACGGGAGGTAATGGCTACACCTTC. Encoded protein: CASSRTGGNGYTF.

V gene TRBV7-3 combines with J gene TRBJ2-3; 8 bases are a match to TRBD1. Losses at the gene ends were 5 bases for V and 5 bases for J; bases not matched to a gene: 9. Germline V lookup: CDR1 SGHTA, CDR2 FQGTGA. This CDR3 contains 15 residues. The CDR3 DNA sequence: TGTGCCAGCAGCAATTCAGGGGGCATGGGAGATACGCAGTATTTT. Protein: CASSNSGGMGDTQYF.

The rearrangement joins TRBV7-8 to TRBJ2-3, with TRBD2 matching over 7 bases. With 9 bases clipped from V and 5 bases from J, the junction kept 11 bases outside the gene matches. This CDR3 is built from 14 residues. Germline V CDR1 and CDR2: SGHVS, FQNEAQ. CDR3 coding DNA: TGTGCCAGTAAGGGAGGGCCTATCGGAGATACGCAGTATTTT. Amino acid sequence: CASKGGPIGDTQYF.

V and J are TRBV3-1 (or the pseudogene TRBV3-2) and TRBJ2-5; the D is unclear. The germline V gene has CDR1 LGHDT and CDR2 YNNKEL (reference sequence). CDR3 length equals 12 residues. Trimming stripped 4 bases from V and 5 bases from J, with 8 bases between. This chain's CDR3 is CASSPTYETQYF. The DNA for the CDR3 is TGTGCCAGCAGCCCAACCTACGAGACCCAGTACTTC.

The chain is built from TRBV9 and TRBJ2-2; 10 bases match TRBD1. The junction had 2 bases not matched to a gene; V was cut back by 0 bases and J by 6 bases. The CDR3 sequence is 15 residues long. Germline CDR1 SGDLS, CDR2 YYNGEE. In DNA form, the CDR3 reads TGTGCCAGCAGCGTAGGGGGACAGGGGTCCGGGGAGCTGTTTTTT. Amino acids: CASSVGGQGSGELFF.

The chain recombines TRBV10-3 with TRBJ1-6; the match to TRBD1 covers 7 bases. Germline trimming cut 8 bases from V and 7 bases from J; bases unmatched to any gene: 8. Per the germline V gene, CDR1 is ENHRY and CDR2 is SYGVKD. The CDR3 loop spans 14 amino acids. The CDR3 DNA sequence: TGTGCCATCGGCCCTGGACAGGAAAATTCACCCCTCCACTTT. Encoded protein: CAIGPGQENSPLHF.

This rearrangement joins TRBV15 to TRBJ1-3; D is unclear. Trimming took 0 bases from V and 2 from J, leaving 14 bases between them. Germline CDR1 is LNHNV and CDR2 is YYDKDF (reference sequence). The CDR3 is 17 amino acids. The CDR3 DNA reads TGTGCCACCAGCAGAGACTTACCGGGTGTCGCTGGAAACACCATATATTTT. Protein sequence: CATSRDLPGVAGNTIYF.

The rearrangement links TRBV27 to TRBJ2-3; D is undetermined. Per the germline V gene, CDR1 is MNHEY and CDR2 is SMNVEV (reference sequence). The CDR3 loop spans 15 amino acids. Deletions cut 5 bases from V and 2 bases from J, with 14 bases between. The CDR3 loop reads CASSPLRADTDTQYF. The CDR3 DNA follows: TGTGCCAGCAGTCCACTGCGAGCCGACACAGATACGCAGTATTTT.

The chain is built from TRBV2 and TRBJ1-1, with D possibly being TRBD1 (5 bases). The CDR3 length is 13 residues. Trimming stripped 6 bases from V and 1 base from J, with 9 bases between. Germline V gene lookup returns CDR1 SNHLY and CDR2 FYNNEI. The CDR3 reads CASRETENTEAFF. The DNA of the CDR3 is TGTGCCAGCAGAGAGACAGAGAACACTGAAGCTTTCTTT.

This clone was recorded only once. The chain combines TRBV4-2 with TRBJ1-4, with TRBD1 matching 10 bases. After removal of 0 bases from V and 6 bases from J, the junction contained 4 bases not matched to a gene. This CDR3 region has 16 residues. From germline, CDR1 is LGHNA and CDR2 YNFKEQ. Written as DNA, the CDR3 is TGTGCCAGCAGCCAAGATGGCGGGACAGGGGATGAAAAACTGTTTTTT. Its translation is CASSQDGGTGDEKLFF.

The genes are TRBV9 and TRBJ1-1, with 7 bases that match TRBD1. The length of the CDR3 is 14 residues. CDR1 and CDR2 (germline): SGDLS, YYNGEE. The V and J ends lost 7 bases and 0 bases, in that order; junction bases with no gene match: 6. The CDR3 spells CASAPTGMNTEAFF. For the CDR3, the DNA is TGTGCCAGCGCCCCGACAGGGATGAACACTGAAGCTTTCTTT.

The V and J genes are TRBV18 and TRBJ2-5; TRBD1 is a possible D gene (6 bases). Deletions cut 3 bases from V and 0 bases from J, with 14 bases between. This CDR3 is 16 amino acids long. Germline CDR1 KGHSH, CDR2 LQKENI. Here the CDR3 DNA reads TGTGCCAGCTCACCTAGGCCGGGGACAAACCAAGAGACCCAGTACTTC. It translates to CASSPRPGTNQETQYF.

CDR3 nucleotide sequence: TGTGCCACCAGCAGAGACGCGGTGGGAGAAAACACCATATATTTT. The encoded protein is CATSRDAVGENTIYF. The chain employs TRBV15 and TRBJ1-3; D is unresolved. The germline V gene encodes CDR1 LNHNV and CDR2 YYDKDF (reference sequence). The CDR3 is 15 residues long. The ends were cut back, 0 bases at V and 6 bases at J, with 12 bases in the middle.

The chain recombines TRBV9 with TRBJ1-3; D is unresolved. In germline, CDR1 is SGDLS, CDR2 YYNGEE. V was pared by 0 bases and J by 2 bases, with 9 bases between. This CDR3 comprises 15 residues. CDR3: CASSVGEVAGNTIYF. The CDR3 coding sequence is TGTGCCAGCAGCGTAGGAGAGGTAGCTGGAAACACCATATATTTT.

The chain couples TRBV4-1 to TRBJ1-1; D is possibly TRBD1 (6 bases). The CDR3 is 14 amino acids. Trimming removed 3 bases at V and 6 bases at J, with 14 bases between. CDR1 and CDR2 (germline): MGHRA, YSYEKL. The CDR3 spells CASSHLYRDAEAFF. The CDR3 DNA is TGCGCCAGCAGCCACCTATACAGGGATGCTGAAGCTTTCTTT.

This chain uses TRBV28 with TRBJ1-2; D remains unclear. The CDR3 extends over 12 amino acids. The germline V and J ends were trimmed by 6 bases and 8 bases, with 13 bases remaining between them. The germline CDR1 and CDR2 sequences are MDHEN and SYDVKM. DNA for the CDR3: TGTGCCAGCAGCCCTATTCCACCCGGCTACACCTTC. It codes for CASSPIPPGYTF.

V usage is TRBV10-2 and J usage is TRBJ2-3; 10 nucleotides match TRBD2. The CDR3 has 16 residues. V dropped 2 bases and J dropped 3; count of bases not matched to a gene: 5. Germline loops: CDR1 WSHSY, CDR2 SAAADI. The CDR3 is CASSEIVAGGTDTQYF. The DNA for the CDR3 is TGCGCCAGCAGTGAGATCGTAGCGGGAGGTACAGATACGCAGTATTTT.